This T cell receptor (beta chain) originates from a study of lymphopenia after photon versus proton radiotherapy. Germline values: CDR1 MNHNS, CDR2 SASEGT. The junction had 7 bases not matched to a gene; V was cut back by 6 bases and J by 3 bases. The CDR3 covers 15 residues. Remarks on this clone: Its specificity is not known.

The assay was immunoSEQ multiplex PCR, and TCRdb's table has in-frame clones only and misses some. The data contain about 42,000 clones, about 85% of them singletons. Regarding the study as a whole: Proton therapy kept repertoires fairly stable, unlike photons, which gained effector/memory cells. After the lymphocyte nadir, photon-treated repertoires showed oligoclonal expansion, especially of CD8+ Temra cells. Better survival with proton therapy was suggested as possible, not demonstrated.

This chain uses TRBV6-1 with TRBJ2-3, with 9 bases identical to TRBD1. This TCR was sampled from a woman aged 70 to 79 with pancreatic cancer. Sequences were derived from peripheral blood, sampled from a patient treated with proton-based radiotherapy. The CDR3: CASREPGQGTDTQYF. The CDR3 coding sequence is TGTGCCAGCAGGGAACCGGGACAGGGTACAGATACGCAGTATTTT.